This entry lists 16 T cell receptor beta chains sequenced from one sample in a study of technical replicates of blood from several donors. TCRdb's copy holds only in-frame clones and misses some; the assay was immunoSEQ multiplex PCR. The profile shows 15,000 to 20,000 clones, around 86% of them singletons. The sample taken for sequencing was PBMCs. These receptors were collected from a human donor in good health.

The CDR3 nucleotides are TGTGCCAGCAGCTTAAGTCTAGGGACATCGAACACTGAAGCTTTCTTT. Protein product: CASSLSLGTSNTEAFF. This chain joins TRBV7-9 and TRBJ1-1; perhaps TRBD1 as D (6 bases). Trimming removed 2 bases at V and 1 base at J, with 14 bases between. The CDR3 has 16 amino acids. Germline loops: CDR1 SEHNR, CDR2 FQNEAQ (reference sequence).

The CDR3 DNA is TGTGCCAGCAGCCTCCGACAAGGCCAGATTGGTAATGAGCAGTTCTTC. It yields the protein CASSLRQGQIGNEQFF. This rearrangement joins TRBV9 to TRBJ2-1, with D unclear. V dropped 4 bases and J dropped 7 bases, with 21 bases sitting between them. Germline CDR1 and CDR2: SGDLS and YYNGEE. This CDR3 spans 16 amino acids.

The V and J genes are TRBV21-1 and TRBJ2-5; no DNA check was done on the table's D call, TRBD2. TRBV21-1 corresponds to a pseudogene. The CDR3 runs to 16 residues. CDR3 residues: CASSKPGGTSRETQYF. CDR3 DNA: TGTGCCAGCAGCAAACCAGGAGGGACTAGCAGGGAGACCCAGTACTTC.

The table lists this clone with a few counts. The chain is built from TRBV9 and TRBJ1-1; 7 positions agree with TRBD1. The V gene end was trimmed by 3 bases and the J gene end by 1 base; junction bases not matched to a gene: 6. Per germline, CDR1 SGDLS and CDR2 YYNGEE. The CDR3 has 15 amino acids. The CDR3 DNA reads as TGTGCCAGCAGCGAGACCGGGACAGAGAACACTGAAGCTTTCTTT. Protein product: CASSETGTENTEAFF.

This clone was seen a few times. The V gene is TRBV10-3, the J gene TRBJ2-1, with D unclear. The CDR3 spans 15 residues. V gave up 3 bases and J gave up 7 bases, with 16 bases separating them. Germline CDR1 and CDR2: ENHRY and SYGVKD. Here the CDR3 DNA reads TGTGCCATCAGTGACACCGAGCCAAGTAAGAATGAGCAGTTCTTC. This gives the protein CAISDTEPSKNEQFF.

Concerning this clone itself: The junction does not match germline at one end; this may be a read error. This rearrangement joins TRBV6-5 to TRBJ1-4, with 8 positions matching TRBD1. The CDR3 spans 15 residues. Looked up from germline, CDR1 is MNHEY and CDR2 is SVGAGI. The CDR3 region is CASSFRQGRNENLFF. CDR3 DNA sequence: TGTGCCAGCAGTTTCCGACAGGGGAGAAATGAAAACCTGTTTTTT.

V is TRBV19 and J is TRBJ2-7, with TRBD2 matching 8 bases. Unmatched junction bases numbered 8, after V lost 0 bases and J lost 1 base. Germline loops: CDR1 LNHDA, CDR2 SQIVND (reference sequence). The CDR3 totals 17 residues. The CDR3 DNA follows: TGTGCCAGTAGTATAGAAGCGGGAGAGGCAGGTTCCTACGAGCAGTACTTC. Translated: CASSIEAGEAGSYEQYF.

This sequence joins TRBV18 and TRBJ2-1, with D perhaps TRBD1 (5 bases). From germline, CDR1 is KGHSH and CDR2 LQKENI. Deletions cut 3 bases from V and 9 bases from J, with 9 bases between. The CDR3 runs 12 residues. The chain's CDR3 is CASSPVQGEQFF. Here the CDR3 DNA reads TGTGCCAGCTCACCGGTCCAGGGTGAGCAGTTCTTC.

This rearrangement joins TRBV14 to TRBJ2-7, with 11 bases lining up with TRBD2. The CDR3 consists of 17 residues. Germline lookup yields CDR1 SGHDN and CDR2 FVKESK. V dropped 0 bases and J dropped 7; count of bases not matched to a gene: 11. CDR3 DNA sequence: TGTGCCAGCAGCCAAGAGATACTAGCGGGAGTAAGTGGAGAGCAGTACTTC. This translates into CASSQEILAGVSGEQYF.

V and J are TRBV5-1 and TRBJ2-7; 12 bases are shared with TRBD2. Germline loops: CDR1 SGHRS, CDR2 YFSETQ. Trimming at V came to 3 bases and at J to 7 bases, leaving 8 bases not matched to a gene. The CDR3 spans 15 residues. CDR3 amino acids: CASSSRTSGDGEQYF. The CDR3 DNA is TGCGCCAGCAGCTCCCGGACTAGCGGGGATGGAGAGCAGTACTTC.

The chain carries TRBV10-3 and TRBJ2-1, with D possibly matching TRBD2 (7 bases). Germline V gene lookup returns CDR1 ENHRY and CDR2 SYGVKD. The CDR3 loop spans 14 amino acids. V was trimmed by 6 bases and J by 6 bases, leaving 15 bases between them. This CDR3 reads CAISWGGRGNEQFF. The CDR3 DNA follows: TGTGCCATCAGCTGGGGGGGCAGGGGCAATGAGCAGTTCTTC.

The rearrangement uses TRBV6-5 and TRBJ2-3; 9 positions agree with TRBD2. V dropped 2 bases and J dropped 1; count of bases not matched to a gene: 4. Germline V gene data show CDR1 as MNHEY and CDR2 as SVGAGI. This CDR3 has 16 amino acids. The CDR3, as DNA: TGTGCCAGCAGTTACCTAGCGGGATTTGGCACAGATACGCAGTATTTT. Protein product: CASSYLAGFGTDTQYF.

The V gene is TRBV5-6, the J gene TRBJ2-2, with D unclear. Germline assignment: CDR1 SGHDT and CDR2 YYEEEE. Trimming removed 0 bases from V and 3 bases from J, with 6 bases in between. The CDR3 contains 14 residues. The CDR3 coding sequence is TGTGCCAGCAGCTTGGACATTGACACCGGGGAGCTGTTTTTT. Its protein product is CASSLDIDTGELFF.

The chain is built from TRBV14 and TRBJ2-2; D might be TRBD2 (6 bases). Germline-derived CDR1 and CDR2 are SGHDN and FVKESK. Trimming left V 0 bases short and J 5 bases short, with 13 bases between. The CDR3 is 16 amino acids. The DNA of the CDR3 is TGTGCCAGCAGCCAAGACGGGGGAGCGCGGACCGGGGAGCTGTTTTTT. Its translation is CASSQDGGARTGELFF.

This chain uses TRBV10-3 with TRBJ1-5; D perhaps matches TRBD1 (6 bases). V was cut by 6 bases and J by 5 bases, with 26 bases left in between. Per germline, CDR1 ENHRY and CDR2 SYGVKD. The CDR3 is 18 amino acids. DNA of the CDR3: TGTGCCATCAGCCCGGGGGTTGGGACACCCCGGGGGGATCAGCCCCAGCATTTT. It is translated as CAISPGVGTPRGDQPQHF.

This clone was seen a single time. This chain connects TRBV27 to TRBJ1-1; unclear D gene. CDR1 and CDR2 from the germline V gene are MNHEY and SMNVEV (reference sequence). V lost 2 bases and J lost 6, with 13 bases in between. The CDR3 covers 14 residues. The chain's CDR3 is CASSLRSGAPEAFF. CDR3 nucleotide sequence: TGTGCCAGCAGTTTAAGGAGCGGTGCACCTGAAGCTTTCTTT.